The sequence of this T cell receptor beta chain was determined in a study of OX40 agonist ivuxolimab in advanced cancers. Regarding the research as a whole: The costimulatory receptor OX40 (CD134) was targeted by ivuxolimab, a fully human IgG2 agonistic monoclonal antibody. Among the approximately 54 dose-escalation patients, around 20 had hepatocellular carcinoma, 15 melanoma, 9 renal cell carcinoma and 9 head and neck cancer. In the dose-escalation cohort, over 65% of patients were male, and the mean age was around 60 years, with a range of roughly 20 to 79. The point of sequencing TCRbeta in the periphery was to test whether ivuxolimab changed TCR sequence diversity and drove clonal T-cell expansion. Partial responses were achieved by three dose-escalation patients, of whom one had hepatocellular carcinoma and two had cutaneous melanoma. Intravenous ivuxolimab was administered to patients every 2 weeks at six dose levels: 0.01, 0.1, 0.3, 1.5, 3 and 10 mg/kg. The paper reports the monotherapy dose-escalation portion (N of about 54 patients) of the phase I ivuxolimab trial. Prior anti-PD-1, anti-PD-L1 or anti-CTLA-4 therapy was permitted, and about two fifths of dose-escalation patients had received checkpoint inhibitors.

The CDR3 runs 14 residues from the cysteine to the phenylalanine. The entry retains the CDR3 DNA only, 42 bases that are in frame from base 1. The V end loses 4 bases and the J end loses 4 bases, and a stretch of 12 bases separates them. CDR1 is given as LGHNA and CDR2 as YSLEER, both from the germline V gene. The trial excluded patients who had a history of autoimmune disease or were on systemic immunosuppression. Peripheral blood for TCR sequencing was collected from all dose cohorts at baseline, on cycle 4 day 1, and on cycle 7 day 1. The samples were drawn from a first-in-human, open-label, multicenter phase I dose-escalation trial of ivuxolimab. Adults with locally advanced or metastatic melanoma, renal cell carcinoma, hepatocellular carcinoma or head and neck squamous cell carcinoma were enrolled in the trial. CD4+ and CD8+ T cells were sorted separately from peripheral blood before TCR sequencing.

Concerning this clone: Its antigen is unknown. No base-level quality is on record; no much larger clone is a single base apart.

To sequence the TCRbeta CDR3 region, genomic DNA was isolated from the sorted cells. The immunoSEQ Assay was used to sequence the TCRbeta CDR3 regions. The table comes from immuneACCESS by way of TCRdb, which keeps in-frame sequences with V and J called. Part of the clones is missing from these tables; in studies checked, under half for an unresolved V gene and the rest for unknown reasons. Across this sample there are 65,000 to 95,000 clones, with less than 95% seen only once. The top ten constitute roughly 9.8% of the sample. What the work shows at the level of the full study, not this receptor alone: In the 0.1-3.0 mg/kg groups, partial responders had among the lowest normalized peripheral clonal expansion, particularly in CD8+ T cells. Low levels of normalized T-cell clonal expansion were also seen in some patients who did not respond. The antigen specificity of the peripheral T cells that underwent clonal expansion was not determined. At doses of 0.1 to 3.0 mg/kg, clonal expansion of both CD4+ and CD8+ T cells in blood was seen between baseline and week 6. After ivuxolimab, more expanded clones were found on average in CD8+ T cells than in CD4+ T cells.

The sample consisted of CD4+ or CD8+ T cells sorted from blood, taken in a trial of the OX40 agonist ivuxolimab. The sequence links TRBV4-3 to TRBJ2-3; too little of a D gene remains to name it. This clonotype was obtained from an adult with an advanced solid tumor such as melanoma, head and neck, liver or kidney cancer. DNA sequence: TGCGCCAGCAGCCCGGCCCTATTAGCAGATACGCAGTATTTT. It translates as CASSPALLADTQYF.